The rows below give T cell receptor beta chains drawn from one sample of a study of cytomegalovirus exposure and HLA in healthy donors. The assay was immunoSEQ multiplex PCR, and TCRdb's table has in-frame clones only and misses some. Its table lists 80,000 to 100,000 clones. The material sequenced was PBMCs. The receptors come from a man aged 50 to 60 in good health and CMV-seronegative. Both conserved end residues are part of each CDR3. Each record gives: V gene, J gene, D gene, CDR3 length, CDR3 protein, CDR3 DNA. The D gene is left open where the match is weak.

TRBV7-9	TRBJ1-2	NA	13	CASSLISNYGYTF	TGTGCCAGCAGCTTAATTAGCAACTATGGCTACACCTTC
TRBV4-1	TRBJ1-4	TRBD1	16	CASSRLDRGPNEKLFF	TGCGCCAGCAGCCGGCTAGACAGGGGGCCTAATGAAAAACTGTTTTTT
TRBV28	TRBJ1-2	NA	17	CASSSPLDSRVIYGYTF	TGTGCCAGCAGTTCTCCCCTGGACAGCCGGGTAATTTATGGCTACACCTTC
TRBV6-4	TRBJ1-1	NA	15	CASRIQDRVNTEAFF	TGTGCCAGCAGGATTCAGGACAGAGTGAACACTGAAGCTTTCTTT
TRBV28	TRBJ2-5	NA	17	CASSTPWGQKAQETQYF	TGTGCCAGCAGTACACCTTGGGGCCAAAAAGCCCAAGAGACCCAGTACTTC
TRBV5-6	TRBJ2-5	TRBD2	15	CASSLLAGGTRTQYF	TGTGCCAGCAGCTTGCTAGCGGGGGGTACACGGACCCAGTACTTC
TRBV14	TRBJ2-2	NA	16	CASSQTGGTFTGELFF	TGTGCCAGCAGCCAAACAGGCGGGACTTTCACCGGGGAGCTGTTTTTT
TRBV6-6	TRBJ2-7	TRBD1	15	CASSREGQGIYEQYF	TGTGCCAGCAGTCGCGAGGGACAGGGGATCTACGAGCAGTACTTC
TRBV5-5	TRBJ2-7	NA	15	CASSFSGLNSYEQYF	TGTGCCAGCAGCTTCAGCGGGCTGAACTCCTACGAGCAGTACTTC
TRBV19	TRBJ1-1	NA	14	CASRPPRENTEAFF	TGTGCCAGTAGGCCCCCCAGGGAGAACACTGAAGCTTTCTTT
TRBV30	TRBJ2-7	NA	14	CAWSVRQGSYEQYF	TGTGCCTGGAGTGTTAGGCAGGGCAGCTACGAGCAGTACTTC
TRBV9	TRBJ2-5	NA	15	CASSVGETYQETQYF	TGTGCCAGCAGCGTAGGGGAGACGTACCAAGAGACCCAGTACTTC
TRBV5-1	TRBJ2-5	TRBD2	15	CASSLVLAGQETQYF	TGCGCCAGCAGCCTGGTACTAGCGGGCCAAGAGACCCAGTACTTC
TRBV28	TRBJ2-1	TRBD2	16	CASLSGGAEDYNEQFF	TGTGCCAGCCTTAGCGGGGGGGCGGAAGATTACAATGAGCAGTTCTTC
TRBV28	TRBJ1-2	NA	12	CASSSTTRGYTF	TGTGCCAGCAGTTCAACTACAAGGGGCTACACCTTC
TRBV5-4	TRBJ2-2	NA	12	CATQADTGELFF	TGTGCCACTCAAGCTGACACCGGGGAGCTGTTTTTT
TRBV4-1	TRBJ2-3	TRBD2	16	CASSGRTSGGGDTQYF	TGCGCCAGCAGCGGAAGGACTAGCGGGGGGGGAGATACGCAGTATTTT
TRBV6-4	TRBJ2-7	NA	13	CASTRQDSYEQYF	TGTGCCAGCACCCGACAGGACTCCTACGAGCAGTACTTC
TRBV9	TRBJ2-5	NA	12	CASSGWPETQYF	TGTGCCAGCAGCGGATGGCCGGAGACCCAGTACTTC
TRBV4-3	TRBJ2-3	TRBD2	17	CASSQGTSGGLGHTQYF	TGCGCCAGCAGCCAGGGGACTAGCGGGGGTCTCGGGCATACGCAGTATTTT
TRBV5-1	TRBJ2-2	NA	15	CASSFTYEKTGELFF	TGCGCCAGCAGCTTTACCTACGAAAAAACCGGGGAGCTGTTTTTT
TRBV2	TRBJ2-2	TRBD2	15	CASSEELAGTGELFF	TGTGCCAGCAGTGAAGAACTAGCGGGGACCGGGGAGCTGTTTTTT
TRBV28	TRBJ1-3	TRBD1	14	CASSWTGVGNTIYF	TGTGCCAGCAGTTGGACAGGGGTCGGAAACACCATATATTTT
TRBV11-2	TRBJ1-1	NA	18	CASSPSRYGQPVNTEAFF	TGTGCCAGCAGCCCTTCGCGGTATGGACAGCCGGTTAACACTGAAGCTTTCTTT
TRBV11-2	TRBJ1-5	NA	15	CASSFAQGSNQPQHF	TGTGCCAGCAGCTTCGCGCAGGGTAGCAATCAGCCCCAGCATTTT
TRBV7-2	TRBJ2-3	TRBD1	16	CASSFGPYRGEDTQYF	TGTGCCAGCAGCTTTGGCCCTTACAGGGGTGAGGATACGCAGTATTTT
TRBV28	TRBJ2-1	NA	16	CASRVTGLSSYNEQFF	TGTGCCAGCAGAGTAACAGGGCTGAGCTCCTACAATGAGCAGTTCTTC
TRBV7-9	TRBJ2-7	NA	14	CASSSQTLSYEQYF	TGTGCCAGCAGCTCTCAGACATTATCCTACGAGCAGTACTTC
TRBV29-1	TRBJ2-7	NA	12	CSVDGAPGEQYF	TGCAGCGTTGATGGAGCACCGGGGGAGCAGTACTTC
TRBV18	TRBJ1-5	NA	14	CASSPGVSNQPQHF	TGTGCCAGCTCACCCGGGGTGAGCAATCAGCCCCAGCATTTT
TRBV18	TRBJ2-2	NA	15	CASSLGLRDTGELFF	TGTGCCAGCTCCTTGGGACTTCGGGACACCGGGGAGCTGTTTTTT
TRBV6-5	TRBJ1-5	TRBD1	14	CASSSGQGFGPQHF	TGTGCCAGCAGTTCCGGACAGGGATTTGGACCCCAGCATTTT
TRBV30	TRBJ2-1	NA	12	CAWSVLRYEQFF	TGTGCCTGGAGTGTACTGCGGTATGAGCAGTTCTTC
TRBV7-8	TRBJ1-1	NA	13	CASSLDKNTEAFF	TGTGCCAGCAGCTTAGATAAGAACACTGAAGCTTTCTTT
TRBV4-3	TRBJ1-2	NA	15	CASSQTEIPNYGYTF	TGCGCCAGCAGCCAGACAGAGATCCCTAACTATGGCTACACCTTC
TRBV18	TRBJ1-4	NA	17	CASSPRSSVGSFEKLFF	TGTGCCAGCTCACCACGAAGTTCGGTCGGGTCCTTTGAAAAACTGTTTTTT
TRBV18	TRBJ2-3	NA	14	CASSPPQGTDTQYF	TGTGCCAGCTCACCACCGCAGGGCACAGATACGCAGTATTTT
TRBV5-4	TRBJ2-7	TRBD1	15	CASRRDRGPTYEQYF	TGTGCCAGCAGGCGGGACAGGGGCCCTACCTACGAGCAGTACTTC
TRBV29-1	TRBJ1-1	TRBD1	13	CSASDRGDTEAFF	TGCAGCGCATCGGACAGGGGGGACACTGAAGCTTTCTTT
TRBV10-3	TRBJ2-5	TRBD2	17	CAISKVGLAAFQETQYF	TGTGCCATCAGTAAAGTTGGACTAGCGGCTTTCCAAGAGACCCAGTACTTC
TRBV9	TRBJ2-7	NA	13	CASSVQGNYEQYF	TGTGCCAGCAGCGTCCAGGGTAACTACGAGCAGTACTTC
TRBV19	TRBJ1-1	TRBD1	15	CASSIGTAMNTEAFF	TGTGCCAGTAGTATTGGGACAGCAATGAACACTGAAGCTTTCTTT
TRBV7-2	TRBJ2-5	TRBD1	15	CASSLVSGGEETQYF	TGTGCCAGCAGCTTAGTATCAGGGGGCGAAGAGACCCAGTACTTC